The sequence of this T cell receptor (beta chain) was determined in a study of post-analysis software for immune sequencing data. Overall study: The disease courses spanned relapsing-remitting, secondary progressive and progressive-relapsing forms of multiple sclerosis. General study points: Among multiple sclerosis patients, normalized Chao1 diversity was significantly below that of controls. TRBV5-6, TRBV5-1 and TRBV20-1 belonged to a set of about 5 TRBV segments that were more frequent in patients than controls.

The authors incorporated unique molecular identifiers into the TCR beta cDNA libraries. Via MiXCR, TCRdb re-called the PCR reads, giving one row per CDR3 protein. The sample has 750,000 to 950,000 distinct CDR3 sequences, about 53% seen once. Germline CDR1 reads DFQATT; CDR2 reads SNEGSKA (reference sequence). The CDR3 runs 14 residues. V gave up 3 bases and J gave up 11 bases; unmatched junction bases: 14. As to this clonotype: Antigen specificity is unknown.

The sequence was obtained from a girl aged 10 to 17 with multiple sclerosis. Sequencing was performed on blood. The chain couples TRBV20-1 to TRBJ2-5, with 8 positions matching TRBD2. The DNA of the CDR3 is TGCAGTGCTAGTGTTGCGGGAGGCCTTCGAGAGCAGTACTTC. Protein product: CSASVAGGLREQYF.